These 15 T cell receptor beta chains came from one sample sequenced in a study of T-cell reconstitution after alpha-beta-depleted transplantation in children. It was with unique molecular identifiers that the TCRbeta library was prepared. TCRdb redid the calling of the PCR reads with MiXCR, one entry per CDR3 protein. The sample consists of almost 400,000 distinct CDR3 sequences, roughly 20% of them appearing once. Sequenced here: PBMCs from the stem cell graft donor, sampled from the stem cell graft. These receptors were obtained from a human donor who donated a stem cell graft to a child with acute myeloid leukemia.

CDR3 sequence: CASRPVESYNEQFF. The CDR3 nucleotides read TGCGCCAGCAGACCCGTTGAATCCTACAATGAGCAGTTCTTC. V usage is TRBV5-1 and J usage is TRBJ2-1; D unresolved. Germline V gene data show CDR1 as SGHRS and CDR2 as YFSETQ. Trimming removed 5 bases at V and 1 base at J, with 10 bases between. This CDR3 is built from 14 residues.

This clonotype was seen ten or more times. J is TRBJ2-7 and V is TRBV29-1; 8 positions agree with TRBD2. CDR3 length: 14 residues. The V gene's germline CDR1 is SQVTM and CDR2 ANQGSEA. The trim removed 7 bases at V and 1 base at J, leaving 9 bases unmatched. Here the CDR3 reads CSATVAGGSYEQYF. CDR3 coding DNA: TGCAGCGCTACCGTGGCGGGAGGTTCCTACGAGCAGTACTTC.

CDR3 coding DNA: TGCGCCAGCAGCCAAGTACTCAGGGATAACTATGGCTACACCTTC. Its translation: CASSQVLRDNYGYTF. The gene calls are TRBV4-3 and TRBJ1-2; TRBD1 might be the D (5 bases). V gave up 1 base and J gave up 1 base, with 10 bases separating them. Per the germline V gene, CDR1 is LGHNA and CDR2 is YSLEER. The CDR3 runs 15 residues.

In this sample, this clonotype turned up many times. The chain uses TRBV6-1 and TRBJ2-1; 8 nucleotides match TRBD1. Germline trimming cut 6 bases from V and 8 bases from J; bases unmatched to any gene: 15. Germline CDR1 reads MNHNS; CDR2 reads SASEGT. The CDR3 extends over 16 amino acids. CDR3 DNA: TGTGCCAGCAGGGACCAACAGGGGGGCCCGATCGATGAGCAGTTCTTC. Protein: CASRDQQGGPIDEQFF.

In its sample, this clonotype was seen many times. V gene TRBV20-1 combines with J gene TRBJ2-1; the D is unclear. The CDR3 sequence is 13 residues long. CDR1 DFQATT and CDR2 SNEGSKA come from the germline V gene (reference sequence). The germline V and J ends were trimmed by 3 bases and 5 bases, with 11 bases remaining between them. CDR3 nucleotide sequence: TGCAGTGCTAGTGTTGTGCGAGACAATGAGCAGTTCTTC. It translates to CSASVVRDNEQFF.

This clonotype was seen repeatedly, ten times or more. V and J are TRBV29-1 and TRBJ2-2; 14 bases align to TRBD2. The CDR3 is 14 amino acids. V dropped 6 bases and J dropped 7; count of bases not matched to a gene: 4. In germline, CDR1 is SQVTM, CDR2 ANQGSEA. The CDR3 sequence: CSVEGLAGDGELFF. The CDR3 DNA is TGCAGCGTGGAGGGACTAGCGGGAGACGGGGAGCTGTTTTTT.

By frequency in the sample, this clonotype is medium-sized. The V and J genes are TRBV4-1 and TRBJ2-5, with no clear D. Between the trimmed V and J ends, which lost 0 bases and 5 bases, there was a span of 4 bases. The germline V gene has CDR1 MGHRA and CDR2 YSYEKL. This CDR3 is built from 12 residues. In DNA form, the CDR3 reads TGCGCCAGCAGCCAAGATCGCGAGACCCAGTACTTC. Residues: CASSQDRETQYF.

The chain's CDR3 is CASSLSAMTYSYNEQFF. The CDR3 coding sequence is TGTGCCAGCAGCTTATCGGCCATGACCTACTCCTACAATGAGCAGTTCTTC. This sequence joins TRBV7-2 and TRBJ2-1; no firm D call. The CDR3 covers 17 residues. Germline V gene data show CDR1 as SGHTA and CDR2 as FQGNSA. V lost 2 bases and J 0 bases, leaving 14 bases between the germline ends. Full variable domain (remainder filled in from reference TRBV7-2 and TRBJ2-1): GAGVSQSPSNKVTEKGKDVELRCDPISGHTALYWYRQSLGQGLEFLIYFQGNSAPDKSGLPSDRFSAERTGGSVSTLTIQRTQQEDSAVYLCASSLSAMTYSYNEQFFGPGTRLTVL.

This clonotype was recorded at least ten times. J is TRBJ2-1 and V is TRBV10-3, with 7 bases fitting TRBD1. Germline V gene data show CDR1 as ENHRY and CDR2 as SYGVKD. The trim removed 3 bases at V and 5 bases at J, leaving 13 bases unmatched. The CDR3 runs to 17 residues. The CDR3 bases are TGTGCCATCAGTGACAGCGAACCGGGACAGCTTAACAATGAGCAGTTCTTC. Amino acid sequence: CAISDSEPGQLNNEQFF.

This clonotype has more than one count but fewer than ten. The V call is TRBV27, the J call TRBJ2-7, with TRBD2 matching 7 bases. Germline V lookup: CDR1 MNHEY, CDR2 SMNVEV (reference sequence). V lost 4 bases, J lost 4 bases, and 10 bases stayed unmatched. This CDR3 comprises 15 residues. The CDR3 here is CASSSRRERAYEQYF. CDR3 sequence (DNA): TGTGCCAGCAGTTCTAGGCGGGAGAGAGCGTACGAGCAGTACTTC.

The rearrangement joins TRBV7-8 to TRBJ2-5; D possibly uses TRBD1 or TRBD2 (5 bases each). The CDR3 is made up of 14 amino acids. Trimming cost V 5 bases and J 5 bases, with 15 bases left between them. Germline CDR1 and CDR2: SGHVS and FQNEAQ. The DNA of the CDR3 is TGTGCCAGCAGCCCCGGGACCAAGGCGGAGACCCAGTACTTC. This gives the protein CASSPGTKAETQYF. Looking up the rest from reference TRBV7-8 and TRBJ2-5 gives the full variable domain: GAGVSQSPRYKVAKRGQDVALRCDPISGHVSLFWYQQALGQGPEFLTYFQNEAQLDKSGLPSDRFFAERPEGSVSTLKIQRTQQEDSAVYLCASSPGTKAETQYFGPGTRLLVL.

The J gene is TRBJ2-2, the V gene TRBV28; TRBD1 aligns across 9 bases. Germline-derived CDR1 and CDR2 are MDHEN and SYDVKM. CDR3 length: 11 amino acids. The CDR3 nucleotides are TGTCGGACAGGGGTCACCGGGGAGCTGTTTTTT. Translated: CRTGVTGELFF.

The sample holds a few counts of this clonotype. This rearrangement joins TRBV29-1 to TRBJ2-2; D remains ambiguous. The germline V gene has CDR1 SQVTM and CDR2 ANQGSEA. Trimming removed 4 bases from V and 4 bases from J, with 13 bases in between. The CDR3 is made up of 14 amino acids. The CDR3 protein is CSVGASWGTGELFF. In DNA, the CDR3 is TGCAGCGTTGGGGCATCCTGGGGCACCGGGGAGCTGTTTTTT.

This clonotype has only a few counts. The chain combines TRBV10-3 with TRBJ2-1; TRBD2 matches 13 bases. Germline lookup yields CDR1 ENHRY and CDR2 SYGVKD. The CDR3 totals 16 residues. V shed 3 bases, J shed 8 bases, and the junction held 7 bases outside the gene matches. The CDR3 spells CAISDLGTSGMDEQFF. In nucleotides, the CDR3 is TGTGCCATCAGTGATCTCGGGACTAGCGGGATGGATGAGCAGTTCTTC.

This clonotype turned up a few times. This chain connects TRBV7-6 to TRBJ2-3, with 8 bases that match TRBD1. V lost 5 bases to trimming and J lost 6 bases; unmatched junction nucleotides: 7. CDR1 and CDR2 (germline): SGHVS, FNYEAQ. This CDR3 has 14 residues. The CDR3 nucleotides read TGTGCCAGCAGCCCCGCGACAGGGGAGGATACGCAGTATTTT. The encoded protein is CASSPATGEDTQYF.